This is a list of T cell receptor beta chains from one sample in a study of cytomegalovirus exposure and HLA in healthy donors. Profiled with immunoSEQ multiplex PCR; TCRdb holds only in-frame clones, not every one. Among over 100,000 clones listed, about 8.5% were seen once. The sequencing sample was made of PBMCs. Receptor source: a man in his forties or fifties in good health and CMV-seronegative. CDR3s include the opening cysteine and the closing phenylalanine or tryptophan. A D gene is named only where the DNA matches it firmly. Rows give clone size only sometimes, using once, few, many, or a class for an expanded clone.

clone_size j_call v_call d_call cdr3_nt cdr3_aa
few TRBJ1-6 TRBV6-1 NA TGTGCCAGCAGTGAAATCGGTCCCCCATATGATTCACCCCTCCACTTT CASSEIGPPYDSPLHF
NA TRBJ2-2 TRBV30 TRBD1 TGTGCCTGGAGTTTCCCCCGGGACAGGGGGGGAGCCGGGGAGCTGTTTTTT CAWSFPRDRGGAGELFF
few TRBJ2-1 TRBV25-1 TRBD2 TGTGCCAGCCGCGGGGGGGAGGGTGAGCAGTTCTTC CASRGGEGEQFF
few TRBJ2-5 TRBV11-2 TRBD2 TGTGCCAGCAGCACCTCCCCAGGACTAGCCATTGAGACCCAGTACTTC CASSTSPGLAIETQYF
few TRBJ1-3 TRBV6-1 NA TGTGCCAGCAGTGTCCGACCTACTACTGGAAACACCATATATTTT CASSVRPTTGNTIYF
NA TRBJ1-1 TRBV23-1 NA TGCGCCAGCAGTGAAGCCCCCGACAGGTTATACTTGAACACTGAAGCTTTCTTT CASSEAPDRLYLNTEAFF
NA TRBJ1-5 TRBV19 NA TGTGCCAGTTTATCGGGGGATGGTCATCAGCCCCAGCATTTT CASLSGDGHQPQHF
NA TRBJ2-7 TRBV2 NA TGTGCCAGCAGGGACATCTACGAGCAGTACTTC CASRDIYEQYF
NA TRBJ1-2 TRBV7-9 TRBD1 TGTGCCAGCAGCTTCCTTATCATTGGGACAGGGGTTTTGGACTACACCTTC CASSFLIIGTGVLDYTF
few TRBJ1-1 TRBV4-2 TRBD1 TGTGCCAGCAGCCAAGATCTCGACAGGGGGCGCGTGGGGAGCACTGAAGCTTTCTTT CASSQDLDRGRVGSTEAFF
few TRBJ1-4 TRBV6-5 NA TGTGCCAGCAGTCCGAACGGGGTTCCTAATGAAAAACTGTTTTTT CASSPNGVPNEKLFF
few TRBJ2-3 TRBV5-1 TRBD2 TGCGCCAGCAGCTTGCGGGCTCGGACTAGCGGACCCAGTAGCACAGATACGCAGTATTTT CASSLRARTSGPSSTDTQYF
NA TRBJ2-3 TRBV6-5 NA TGTGCCAGCAGTTACGGGGGGAGCACAGATACGCAGTATTTT CASSYGGSTDTQYF
few TRBJ2-5 TRBV5-1 TRBD1 TGCGCCAGCAGCTTCGCAGGGGGTTTACAAGAGACCCAGTACTTC CASSFAGGLQETQYF
few TRBJ2-5 TRBV23-1 NA TGCGCCAGCAGTCACCGGGGGACCCAGTACTTC CASSHRGTQYF
few TRBJ2-3 TRBV2 TRBD2 TGTGCCAGCATAAGCGGGGGAAGGACAGATACGCAGTATTTT CASISGGRTDTQYF
NA TRBJ2-5 TRBV9 TRBD2 TGTGCCAGCAGCGTAGGGACTAGCGGGGAAGAGACCCAGTACTTC CASSVGTSGEETQYF
NA TRBJ1-5 TRBV19 NA TGTGCCAGTAGTTCCGGGGACATTAGCGATCAGCCCCAGCATTTT CASSSGDISDQPQHF
NA TRBJ2-5 TRBV5-5 NA TGTGCCAGCAGCTTGGACAGGGCCCGGGAGACCCAGTACTTC CASSLDRARETQYF
few TRBJ2-2 TRBV4-1 TRBD2 TGCGCCAGCAGCCTTCTTCCGGGACTAGCGGGGGAGGGGGAGCTGTTTTTT CASSLLPGLAGEGELFF
NA TRBJ1-2 TRBV4-2 NA TGTGCCAGCAGCCAATCGTCTGGAGGTGGCTACACCTTC CASSQSSGGGYTF
NA TRBJ2-3 TRBV13 NA TGTGCCAGCAGCCCCCAAGGGGTGGCAGATACGCAGTATTTT CASSPQGVADTQYF
few TRBJ1-4 TRBV27 NA TGTGCCAGCAGTTGGGCCAGCCCTAATGAAAAACTGTTTTTT CASSWASPNEKLFF
few TRBJ2-7 TRBV4-1 NA TGCGCCAGCAGCCAAGTACAGGTGGCCTACGAGCAGTACTTC CASSQVQVAYEQYF
NA TRBJ1-2 TRBV11-2 NA TGTGCCAGCAGTTCGGGAGATTATGGCTACACCTTC CASSSGDYGYTF
few TRBJ2-1 TRBV6-1 TRBD1 TGTGCCGTAGGGACAGGCCCCTACAATGAGCAGTTCTTC CAVGTGPYNEQFF
NA TRBJ2-1 TRBV19 TRBD2 TGTGCCAGTAGTACAATAGCGGGGGGGCCCAATGAGCAGTTCTTC CASSTIAGGPNEQFF
NA TRBJ2-5 TRBV27 NA TGTGCCAGCAGTTTTGGGGGGGAGACCCAGTACTTC CASSFGGETQYF
NA TRBJ1-6 TRBV30 NA TGTGCCTGGAGCCGACGCCCTAGAGATAATTCACCCCTCCACTTT CAWSRRPRDNSPLHF
NA TRBJ1-1 TRBV5-8 NA TGTGCCAGCAGCCTATTTGAAGCTTTCTTT CASSLFEAFF
few TRBJ2-1 TRBV5-1 NA TGCGCCAGCAGCCTTGGGCGCAGGAATGCCTACAATGAGCAGTTCTTC CASSLGRRNAYNEQFF
few TRBJ2-5 TRBV9 TRBD2 TGTGCCAGCAGCGTAGATTTGGCGGGGGGAAAGACCCAGTACTTC CASSVDLAGGKTQYF
few TRBJ1-4 TRBV4-1 NA TGCGCCAGCAGCCCCGAGATCCGATCCGAAAAACTGTTTTTT CASSPEIRSEKLFF
NA TRBJ1-6 TRBV19 NA TGTGCCAGTAGTATCGGCGGAAGGACCTATAATTCACCCCTCCACTTT CASSIGGRTYNSPLHF
few TRBJ2-4 TRBV28 NA TGTGCCAGCACCTTCGGAGTACCCAAAAACATTCAGTACTTC CASTFGVPKNIQYF
few TRBJ2-2 TRBV10-3 NA TGTGCCATCTGCGGGGTGAACACCGGGGAGCTGTTTTTT CAICGVNTGELFF
NA TRBJ2-2 TRBV4-2 TRBD2 TGTGCCAGCAGCCAAGAGTGGGGGGGCGGGGAGCTGTTTTTT CASSQEWGGGELFF
NA TRBJ2-7 TRBV29-1 NA TGCAGCGTTGAAGCACAGTCCGGAGGCGAGCAGTACTTC CSVEAQSGGEQYF
NA TRBJ2-3 TRBV2 TRBD2 TGTGCCAGCAGCACCGGGACTAGCGGAGATACGCAGTATTTT CASSTGTSGDTQYF
NA TRBJ1-1 TRBV29-1 NA TGCAGCGTCCGGAGGCAGATCAACACTGAAGCTTTCTTT CSVRRQINTEAFF
few TRBJ2-2 TRBV15 TRBD2 TGTGCCACCAGCCTTAGCGGGGGAAACACCGGGGAGCTGTTTTTT CATSLSGGNTGELFF
NA TRBJ1-1 TRBV6-5 NA TGTGCCAGCAGTTACAATCCCAGGACTGAAGCTTTCTTT CASSYNPRTEAFF
NA TRBJ2-1 TRBV30 NA TGTGCCTGGAGTGAACAGGTCCTCTACAATGAGCAGTTCTTC CAWSEQVLYNEQFF
NA TRBJ2-1 TRBV19 TRBD2 TGTGCCAGTACCATGGGGGGGTCCTACAATGAGCAGTTCTTC CASTMGGSYNEQFF
few TRBJ2-7 TRBV10-2 NA TGCGCCAGCAGTGCCCGCCCTAGAGGGCTTACTGGGGAGCAGTACTTC CASSARPRGLTGEQYF
NA TRBJ2-7 TRBV7-9 NA TGTGCCAGCAGCTTAGGATCCGGCTACGAGCAGTACTTC CASSLGSGYEQYF